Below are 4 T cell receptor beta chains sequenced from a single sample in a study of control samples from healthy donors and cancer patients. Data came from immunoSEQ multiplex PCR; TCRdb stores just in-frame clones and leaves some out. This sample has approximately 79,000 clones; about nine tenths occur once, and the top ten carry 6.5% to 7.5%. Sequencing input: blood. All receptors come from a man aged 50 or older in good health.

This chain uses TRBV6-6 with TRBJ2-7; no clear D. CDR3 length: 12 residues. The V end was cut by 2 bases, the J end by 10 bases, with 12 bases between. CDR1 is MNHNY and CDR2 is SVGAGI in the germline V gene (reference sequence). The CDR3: CASSYRLSNQYF. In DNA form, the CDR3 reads TGTGCCAGCAGTTACCGTCTATCGAATCAGTACTTC.

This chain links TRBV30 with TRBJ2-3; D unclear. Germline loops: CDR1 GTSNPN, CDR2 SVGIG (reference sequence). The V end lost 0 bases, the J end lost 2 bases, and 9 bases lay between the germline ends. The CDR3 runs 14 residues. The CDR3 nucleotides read TGTGCCTGGAGTGTAGCCCTACTCACAGATACGCAGTATTTT. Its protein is CAWSVALLTDTQYF.

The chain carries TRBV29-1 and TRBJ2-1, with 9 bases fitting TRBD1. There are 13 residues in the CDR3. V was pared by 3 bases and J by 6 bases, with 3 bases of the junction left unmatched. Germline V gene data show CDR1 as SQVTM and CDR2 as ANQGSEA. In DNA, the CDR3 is TGCAGCGTTGAGGACAGGGGTCGCAATGAGCAGTTCTTC. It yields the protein CSVEDRGRNEQFF.

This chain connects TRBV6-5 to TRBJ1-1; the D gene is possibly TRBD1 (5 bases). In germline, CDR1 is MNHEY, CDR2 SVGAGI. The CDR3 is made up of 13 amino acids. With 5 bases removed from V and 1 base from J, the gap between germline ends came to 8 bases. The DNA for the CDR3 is TGTGCCAGCAGTCGACAGACGAACACTGAAGCTTTCTTT. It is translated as CASSRQTNTEAFF.